This TCR beta chain was identified in a study of blood T cell repertoires in COVID-19. Enrollees, about 18 to 95 years old, lived in approximately 25 US areas. Participants had their cohort set by participant-reported clinical history. Generated by immunoSEQ multiplex PCR, the TCRdb table keeps only in-frame clones and is missing some. The sample has 140,000 to 150,000 clones; roughly 90% are singletons. The germline V and J ends were trimmed by 0 bases and 1 base, with 12 bases remaining between them. The CDR3 sequence is 16 residues long. Germline CDR1 MNHEY, CDR2 SVGAGI. Input material: PBMCs or T cells enriched from blood (not recorded which). The rearrangement links TRBV6-5 to TRBJ1-1; TRBD1 is a possible D gene (6 bases). The TCR comes from a woman in her thirties with acute COVID-19. The CDR3 sequence is CASSYSGRGGNTEAFF. CDR3 sequence (DNA): TGTGCCAGCAGTTACTCGGGGAGAGGGGGGAACACTGAAGCTTTCTTT.